This T cell receptor beta chain derives from a study of T cells in localized non-small cell lung cancer. Study-wide findings and caveats: Because sequencing included only one region (of the tumor), heterogeneity remains possible. Density of T cells in blood, when higher, went with longer overall survival. Uninvolved adjacent lung showed the highest T cell clonality, exceeding tumor. Median approximately 61 top-100 tumor clones were shared with paired adjacent lung.

With respect to this clone: As yet, its antigen is unknown.

Measured with immunoSEQ multiplex PCR; TCRdb has only the in-frame clones, and not every one. Counted here are 13,000 or so clones, about 86% occurring once; the ten biggest clones make up roughly 58%. Trimming shortened V by 4 bases and J by 1 base, and 25 bases separated the two germline ends. This CDR3 has 19 residues. CDR1 is PRHDT and CDR2 is FYEKMQ in the germline V gene (reference sequence). The source of this sequence is an older male donor with stage III lung adenocarcinoma. The specimen was peripheral blood, collected before any cancer treatment. This chain uses TRBV13 with TRBJ2-5; unclear D gene. The CDR3 here is CASSSNRDKTYRFQETQYF. DNA for the CDR3: TGTGCCAGCAGCTCTAACCGAGACAAAACGTACCGCTTCCAAGAGACCCAGTACTTC. Variable domain in full (rest from reference TRBV13 and TRBJ2-5): AAGVIQSPRHLIKEKRETATLKCYPIPRHDTVYWYQQGPGQDPQFLISFYEKMQSDKGSIPDRFSAQQFSDYHSELNMSSLELGDSALYFCASSSNRDKTYRFQETQYFGPGTRLLVL.